In this sample, the clone carrying this T cell receptor beta chain turned up many times. Antigen specificity is unknown. Coverage ceases 3 residues before the CDR3 finishes, and the germline J gene fills in the end. CVID and control samples used equivalent genomic DNA input. The data were produced by immunoSEQ multiplex PCR, yet TCRdb's version contains in-frame clones alone and is incomplete. In total the sample includes some 40,000 clones, none of them seen once. This sample was taken from a study of T cell clonality in common variable immunodeficiency. Study-wide results and caveats: Reportedly, TCR beta sequences from common variable immunodeficiency showed fewer deletions and N-nucleotide insertions. CVID subjects had higher TCRbeta clonality than healthy controls, most marked in about a third.

Blood samples were heparinized, about 4.5 to 8.5 ml per donor. The CDR3 runs 13 residues. Trimming stripped 5 bases from V and 6 bases from J, with 14 bases between. Germline values: CDR1 LNHDA, CDR2 SQIVND (reference sequence). The clonotype originates from a person aged 18-69 years in good health. Sample: peripheral blood mononuclear cells. The chain recombines TRBV19 with TRBJ2-7; perhaps TRBD1 as D (6 bases). The CDR3 DNA, read in part, is TGTGCCAGTAGTCTCCACAGGGTATCCGAG. Translated: CASSLHRVSE. The entire CDR3 reads CASSLHRVSEQYF.